Presented here are 9 T cell receptor beta chains from one specimen sequenced in a study of control samples from healthy donors and cancer patients (dated by TCRdb to the early 2020s). The method was the immunoSEQ multiplex PCR assay. TCRdb took this table from immuneACCESS and kept in-frame rearrangements with V and J called. Such tables lack part of the clones; where checked against another copy, unresolved V genes explain under half of the gap, and the rest is unexplained. Counted in this sample were 70,000 to 95,000 clones; approximately 93% of them appeared once. The ten largest clones represent around 0.95% of the sample. Sequencing was carried out using blood. The receptor set was obtained from a woman aged 25 to 39 in good health.

The rearrangement uses TRBV5-1 and TRBJ2-7, with 11 positions matching TRBD2. This CDR3 comprises 16 residues. The V gene's germline CDR1 is SGHRS and CDR2 YFSETQ. V lost 4 bases and J lost 2; bases outside the gene matches: 8. The CDR3 region has the DNA TGCGCCAGCAGCCTACACGGACTAGCGGGTACCTACGAGCAGTACTTC. This gives the protein CASSLHGLAGTYEQYF.

This chain connects TRBV5-1 to TRBJ2-1; 10 bases agree with TRBD1. Germline V gene data show CDR1 as SGHRS and CDR2 as YFSETQ. The CDR3 runs 14 residues. The V and J ends lost 7 bases and 7 bases, in that order; junction bases with no gene match: 8. The CDR3: CASFKRQGANEQFF. The CDR3 coding sequence is TGCGCCAGCTTTAAACGACAGGGGGCAAATGAGCAGTTCTTC.

This chain connects TRBV30 to TRBJ2-7; D possibly matches TRBD1 or TRBD2 (5 bases each). This CDR3 region has 14 residues. The V and J ends lost 7 bases and 2 bases respectively, with 18 bases between them. Germline CDR1 reads GTSNPN; CDR2 reads SVGIG (reference sequence). This CDR3 reads CASQTAGTPYEQYF. The CDR3 nucleotides are TGTGCCTCCCAGACGGCCGGGACCCCCTACGAGCAGTACTTC. The variable domain in full, completed from reference TRBV30 and TRBJ2-7, reads SQTIHQWPATLVQPVGSPLSLECTVEGTSNPNLYWYRQAAGRGLQLLFYSVGIGQISSEVPQNLSASRPQDRQFILSSKKLLLSDSGFYLCASQTAGTPYEQYFGPGTRLTVT.

This chain connects TRBV7-8 to TRBJ1-1, with no clear D. Germline V gene data show CDR1 as SGHVS and CDR2 as FQNEAQ. Trimming removed 7 bases from V and 12 bases from J, with 24 bases in between. CDR3 length: 14 amino acids. CDR3 loop: CASIPAPEMEKPFF. CDR3 bases: TGTGCCAGCATCCCGGCCCCAGAGATGGAAAAACCTTTCTTT.

DNA for the CDR3: TGCGCCAGCAGTGATGGCAGGGCCTACGAGCAGTACTTC. Encoded protein: CASSDGRAYEQYF. The rearrangement joins TRBV10-2 to TRBJ2-7; possibly TRBD1 for D (5 bases). The V gene lost 3 bases and the J gene lost 2 bases, with 8 bases spanning the gap. Germline CDR1 WSHSY, CDR2 SAAADI. The CDR3 has 13 residues.

The chain links TRBV18 to TRBJ1-1; a possible D gene is TRBD1 (6 bases). Germline values: CDR1 KGHSH, CDR2 LQKENI. The CDR3 is 15 residues long. V gave up 0 bases and J gave up 6 bases, with 14 bases separating them. The CDR3 loop is CASSPPDRVYPEAFF. The CDR3 nucleotides read TGTGCCAGCTCACCACCGGACAGAGTCTACCCTGAAGCTTTCTTT.

The genes are TRBV7-2 and TRBJ1-4; 10 bases map to TRBD1. This CDR3 is built from 15 residues. V trimming: 4 bases; J trimming: 6 bases; junction bases outside the gene matches: 5. From germline, CDR1 is SGHTA and CDR2 FQGNSA. The CDR3 spells CASSSRTGGDEKLFF. The CDR3 DNA reads TGTGCCAGCAGCTCCCGGACAGGGGGAGATGAAAAACTGTTTTTT. The full variable domain, rest sourced from reference TRBV7-2 and TRBJ1-4, is GAGVSQSPSNKVTEKGKDVELRCDPISGHTALYWYRQSLGQGLEFLIYFQGNSAPDKSGLPSDRFSAERTGGSVSTLTIQRTQQEDSAVYLCASSSRTGGDEKLFFGSGTQLSVL.

The chain employs TRBV18 and TRBJ2-1; TRBD1 matches at 7 bases. Germline lookup yields CDR1 KGHSH and CDR2 LQKENI. J gave up 5 bases and V 4 bases, and 8 bases lay outside the gene matches. The length of the CDR3 is 15 residues. CDR3 protein: CASSRRTGLDNEQFF. CDR3 nucleotide sequence: TGTGCCAGCTCACGTCGGACAGGACTTGACAATGAGCAGTTCTTC. The whole variable domain, filled in from reference TRBV18 and TRBJ2-1, reads NAGVMQNPRHLVRRRGQEARLRCSPMKGHSHVYWYRQLPEEGLKFMVYLQKENIIDESGMPKERFSAEFPKEGPSILRIQQVVRGDSAAYFCASSRRTGLDNEQFFGPGTRLTVL.

This chain connects TRBV3-1 (or the pseudogene TRBV3-2) to TRBJ1-6, with D possibly being TRBD1 (5 bases). The CDR3 is 12 amino acids. V lost 7 bases and J lost 8, with 9 bases in between. Germline CDR1 LGHDT, CDR2 YNNKEL (reference sequence). CDR3 DNA: TGTGCCAGCAAACGGGGGGATTCACCCCTCCACTTT. Translating gives CASKRGDSPLHF.